The 26 T cell receptor beta chains in this list originate from one sample, sequenced in a study of cytomegalovirus exposure and HLA in healthy donors. The PCR made use of 60 Vbeta and 13 Jbeta primers. Generated by immunoSEQ multiplex PCR, the TCRdb table keeps only in-frame clones and is missing some. The top ten hold about 1.5% of the sample, which has about 140,000 clones, approximately 70% seen once. The sequenced sample consisted of PBMCs. Every receptor here comes from a human donor in good health.

This clone has a handful of counts. The chain couples TRBV27 to TRBJ1-4; 9 bases agree with TRBD1. Trimming removed 6 bases from V and 8 bases from J; junction bases left unmatched: 4. Per germline, CDR1 MNHEY and CDR2 SMNVEV (reference sequence). This CDR3 contains 13 residues. CDR3 in amino acids: CASSGQGSEKLFF. For the CDR3, the DNA is TGTGCCAGCAGCGGACAGGGGAGCGAAAAACTGTTTTTT. The entire variable domain, with the rest obtained from reference TRBV27 and TRBJ1-4, is as follows: EAQVTQNPRYLITVTGKKLTVTCSQNMNHEYMSWYRQDPGLGLRQIYYSMNVEVTDKGDVPEGYKVSRKEKRNFPLILESPSPNQTSLYFCASSGQGSEKLFFGSGTQLSVL.

This clone was seen once. The rearrangement uses TRBV28 and TRBJ2-1; 8 positions agree with TRBD2. CDR3 length: 16 residues. V shed 6 bases and J 1 base; nucleotides not matched to a gene: 8. Germline V CDR1 and CDR2: MDHEN, SYDVKM. The chain's CDR3 is CASSQGGRPSYNEQFF. CDR3 coding DNA: TGTGCCAGCAGCCAGGGCGGGAGGCCATCCTACAATGAGCAGTTCTTC.

The chain couples TRBV19 to TRBJ2-5; 12 nucleotides line up with TRBD2. With 10 bases clipped from V and 5 bases from J, the junction kept 11 bases outside the gene matches. The V gene's germline CDR1 is LNHDA and CDR2 SQIVND (reference sequence). The CDR3 consists of 15 residues. The CDR3 loop reads CATRGLAGGRETQYF. The CDR3 DNA reads TGTGCCACCCGGGGCCTAGCGGGAGGGCGTGAGACCCAGTACTTC.

This chain links TRBV6-1 with TRBJ2-4, with D perhaps matching TRBD1 (5 bases). Looked up from germline, CDR1 is MNHNS and CDR2 is SASEGT. The ends were cut back, 8 bases at V and 2 bases at J, with 10 bases in the middle. The CDR3 length is 13 residues. CDR3 sequence: CASDRGSKNIQYF. The CDR3 DNA sequence: TGTGCCAGCGATAGGGGTTCCAAAAACATTCAGTACTTC.

The chain carries TRBV5-1 and TRBJ1-2; TRBD1 aligns across 7 bases. This CDR3 region has 18 residues. Trimming cost V 4 bases and J 4 bases; bases outside gene matches: 19. Germline loops: CDR1 SGHRS, CDR2 YFSETQ. Here the CDR3 reads CASSPGTDEKGFPYGYTF. The CDR3, as DNA: TGCGCCAGCAGCCCAGGGACAGACGAAAAGGGTTTTCCCTATGGCTACACCTTC.

This chain connects TRBV27 to TRBJ1-2; 7 bases map to TRBD1. This CDR3 contains 15 residues. Trimming removed 4 bases from V and 4 bases from J; junction bases left unmatched: 9. Germline V lookup: CDR1 MNHEY, CDR2 SMNVEV (reference sequence). The CDR3 sequence: CASSSSATGSYGYTF. The DNA for the CDR3 is TGTGCCAGCAGTTCTTCCGCGACAGGGTCCTATGGCTACACCTTC.

The rearrangement uses TRBV11-2 and TRBJ2-5; D not resolved. CDR3 length: 14 amino acids. Germline-derived CDR1 and CDR2 are SGHAT and FQNNGV. V dropped 6 bases and J dropped 0 bases, with 11 bases sitting between them. Here the CDR3 DNA reads TGTGCCAGCAGGCGACTCGGGTACCAAGAGACCCAGTACTTC. This codes for CASRRLGYQETQYF.

The rearrangement links TRBV5-1 to TRBJ1-4; the match to TRBD1 covers 9 bases. Germline assignment: CDR1 SGHRS and CDR2 YFSETQ. V was clipped by 5 bases and J by 8 bases; unmatched bases: 10. The CDR3 is 15 residues long. The CDR3, as DNA: TGCGCCAGCAGACCGGGACAGGGTTTTAGGGAAAAACTGTTTTTT. Protein sequence: CASRPGQGFREKLFF.

The chain links TRBV27 to TRBJ2-7; D is perhaps TRBD1 (6 bases). Trimming took 6 bases from V and 6 from J, leaving 12 bases between them. The CDR3 contains 12 residues. CDR1 and CDR2 from the germline V gene are MNHEY and SMNVEV (reference sequence). The CDR3 is CASSQGLPEQYF. CDR3 nucleotides: TGTGCCAGCAGCCAGGGGCTCCCCGAGCAGTACTTC.

V usage is TRBV7-3 and J usage is TRBJ2-1, with D tentatively TRBD1 (5 bases). Germline V gene sequence: CDR1 SGHTA, CDR2 FQGTGA. This CDR3 contains 16 residues. V lost 4 bases, J lost 6 bases, and 19 bases lay in between. The CDR3 loop reads CASSSGPAGPANEQFF. DNA of the CDR3: TGTGCCAGCAGCTCAGGCCCGGCAGGGCCTGCCAATGAGCAGTTCTTC.

The rearrangement links TRBV18 to TRBJ1-1; 8 positions agree with TRBD1. The V and J ends lost 1 base and 5 bases, in that order; junction bases with no gene match: 3. Germline CDR1 and CDR2: KGHSH and LQKENI. This CDR3 is built from 14 residues. The CDR3 protein is CASSPQGQGTEAFF. For the CDR3, the DNA is TGTGCCAGCTCACCACAAGGACAGGGTACTGAAGCTTTCTTT.

The chain combines TRBV19 with TRBJ2-5; possibly TRBD1 for D (6 bases). Trimming shortened V by 1 base and J by 1 base, and 10 bases separated the two germline ends. CDR1 and CDR2 from the germline V gene are LNHDA and SQIVND (reference sequence). The CDR3 contains 15 residues. In nucleotides, the CDR3 is TGTGCCAGTAGTATAGCCCCGGACAGCCAAGAGACCCAGTACTTC. Translation gives CASSIAPDSQETQYF.

The rearrangement links TRBV9 to TRBJ2-1, with 10 bases fitting TRBD2. This CDR3 comprises 16 residues. Germline assignment: CDR1 SGDLS and CDR2 YYNGEE. With V trimmed by 0 bases and J by 7 bases, 7 bases remained unmatched. For the CDR3, the DNA is TGTGCCAGCAGCGTAGTGCCTAGCGGGAGCGTGAATGAGCAGTTCTTC. Protein sequence: CASSVVPSGSVNEQFF.

This clone has only a few counts. The chain couples TRBV18 to TRBJ1-1; the D gene is possibly TRBD1 (5 bases). The CDR3 is 16 amino acids. Germline V CDR1 and CDR2: KGHSH, LQKENI. V lost 3 bases, J lost 4 bases, and 18 bases lay in between. CDR3 DNA: TGTGCCAGCTCACCGGGGGGTTCTGGCGTGACCACTGAAGCTTTCTTT. This gives the protein CASSPGGSGVTTEAFF.

This chain joins TRBV14 and TRBJ2-7, with TRBD1 as a possible D gene (6 bases). Germline CDR1 SGHDN, CDR2 FVKESK. V lost 1 base and J lost 4, with 8 bases in between. The CDR3 loop spans 13 amino acids. Here the CDR3 reads CASSQGTVYEQYF. CDR3 nucleotide sequence: TGTGCCAGCAGCCAAGGGACAGTTTACGAGCAGTACTTC.

V and J are TRBV7-8 and TRBJ2-7; perhaps TRBD2 as D (6 bases). The V gene's germline CDR1 is SGHVS and CDR2 FQNEAQ. The CDR3 extends over 16 amino acids. Trimming took off 6 bases at V and 6 bases at J, with 24 bases between the two ends. This chain's CDR3 is CASSSNWDSGIREQYF. Written as DNA, the CDR3 is TGTGCCAGCAGTTCGAACTGGGACTCGGGGATACGCGAGCAGTACTTC.

This chain joins TRBV2 and TRBJ1-5, with TRBD1 identical over 7 bases. Germline V lookup: CDR1 SNHLY, CDR2 FYNNEI. CDR3 length: 14 residues. V lost 5 bases to trimming and J lost 2 bases; unmatched junction nucleotides: 3. CDR3 bases: TGTGCCAGCAGTCTCGACAGGGGCAATCAGCCCCAGCATTTT. Amino acids: CASSLDRGNQPQHF.

The chain employs TRBV27 and TRBJ1-5; no reliable D call. Germline V CDR1 and CDR2: MNHEY, SMNVEV (reference sequence). The CDR3 extends over 14 amino acids. Between the trimmed V and J ends, which lost 5 bases and 0 bases, there was a span of 8 bases. CDR3 protein: CASSPVRSNQPQHF. The DNA of the CDR3 is TGTGCCAGCAGTCCTGTCCGTAGCAATCAGCCCCAGCATTTT.

The chain is built from TRBV19 and TRBJ2-2; tentative D call: TRBD1 (6 bases). With 10 bases removed from V and 4 bases from J, the gap between germline ends came to 16 bases. The CDR3 extends over 14 amino acids. From germline, CDR1 is LNHDA and CDR2 SQIVND (reference sequence). CDR3 in amino acids: CATTYRGGTGELFF. The CDR3 DNA follows: TGTGCCACCACTTACCGAGGGGGCACCGGGGAGCTGTTTTTT.

The V gene is TRBV5-1, the J gene TRBJ2-6; weak D call: TRBD1 (6 bases). The CDR3 contains 16 residues. V lost 1 base and J 1 base, leaving 9 bases between the germline ends. Germline V gene data show CDR1 as SGHRS and CDR2 as YFSETQ. Here the CDR3 reads CASSLNRDSGANVLTF. The DNA of the CDR3 is TGCGCCAGCAGCTTGAACAGGGATTCTGGGGCCAACGTCCTGACTTTC.

The chain carries TRBV7-3 and TRBJ2-7, with 7 positions matching TRBD1. V trimming: 6 bases; J trimming: 6 bases; junction bases outside the gene matches: 14. In germline, CDR1 is SGHTA, CDR2 FQGTGA. This CDR3 has 15 amino acids. Written as DNA, the CDR3 is TGTGCCAGCAGGTCCGTTAGGGACAGCATGGTCGAGCAGTACTTC. It codes for CASRSVRDSMVEQYF.

The chain couples TRBV7-2 to TRBJ2-7; 11 bases agree with TRBD2. V lost 8 bases and J lost 6; bases outside the gene matches: 12. The CDR3 totals 15 residues. The germline CDR1 and CDR2 sequences are SGHTA and FQGNSA. The CDR3, as DNA: TGTGCCAGCGGCAAGACTAGCGGGACGTCGAGCGAGCAGTACTTC. Translated, it gives CASGKTSGTSSEQYF.

This clone was observed a few times. The rearrangement links TRBV27 to TRBJ1-1; 9 nucleotides agree with TRBD1. Germline V gives CDR1 MNHEY, CDR2 SMNVEV (reference sequence). After removal of 2 bases from V and 4 bases from J, the junction contained 5 bases not matched to a gene. The CDR3 sequence is 15 residues long. The CDR3 DNA follows: TGTGCCAGCAGTTTAATCGGGACAGGGCCCACTGAAGCTTTCTTT. Translation gives CASSLIGTGPTEAFF.

V gene TRBV19 combines with J gene TRBJ2-1; TRBD2 agrees at 8 bases. The CDR3 length is 16 residues. Germline assignment: CDR1 LNHDA and CDR2 SQIVND (reference sequence). With V trimmed by 6 bases and J by 2 bases, 9 bases remained unmatched. DNA of the CDR3: TGTGCCAGTAGAAGATCGGAAGCGGGGGCCTACAATGAGCAGTTCTTC. It specifies CASRRSEAGAYNEQFF.

This clone has only a few counts. The chain uses TRBV29-1 and TRBJ1-1; weak D call: TRBD1 (5 bases). V lost 5 bases to trimming and J lost 2 bases, with 18 bases between them. The CDR3 is 15 residues long. Germline V gene sequence: CDR1 SQVTM, CDR2 ANQGSEA. The chain's CDR3 is CSVIGAGRENTEAFF. The DNA of the CDR3 is TGCAGCGTTATTGGAGCGGGCAGGGAAAACACTGAAGCTTTCTTT. Using reference TRBV29-1 and TRBJ1-1 for the parts outside the CDR3, the full variable domain is SAVISQKPSRDICQRGTSLTIQCQVDSQVTMMFWYRQQPGQSLTLIATANQGSEATYESGFVIDKFPISRPNLTFSTLTVSNMSPEDSSIYLCSVIGAGRENTEAFFGQGTRLTVV.

The rearrangement links TRBV6-6 to TRBJ2-7, with D tentatively TRBD1 (6 bases). The CDR3 extends over 13 amino acids. CDR1 MNHNY and CDR2 SVGAGI come from the germline V gene (reference sequence). The ends were cut back, 6 bases at V and 2 bases at J, with 11 bases in the middle. In DNA, the CDR3 is TGTGCCAGCAGGACGACAGGAGCCTACGAGCAGTACTTC. It specifies CASRTTGAYEQYF.